Given below is one TCR beta chain in context. Its antigen remains unidentified. 60 Vbeta and 13 Jbeta primers were used in PCR. Assay used: immunoSEQ multiplex PCR; TCRdb lists only in-frame clones, some missing. The table lists 150,000 to 200,000 clones, around three quarters of them singletons. This sample is part of a study of cytomegalovirus exposure and HLA in healthy donors. Study conclusions and caveats: Several of the most significant clusters appeared linked to common viral pathogens, based on a later analysis.

CDR3 length: 16 amino acids. J was trimmed by 3 bases and V by 4 bases; bases with no gene match: 8. Germline V gene sequence: CDR1 LNHDA, CDR2 SQIVND (reference sequence). The source material was PBMCs. The genes are TRBV19 and TRBJ2-7, with 11 positions matching TRBD2. This sequence was found in a man younger than 45 in good health and CMV-seronegative. This chain's CDR3 is CASSKSRLAGYYEQYF. In DNA form, the CDR3 reads TGTGCCAGTAGTAAGTCTCGACTAGCGGGATACTACGAGCAGTACTTC.